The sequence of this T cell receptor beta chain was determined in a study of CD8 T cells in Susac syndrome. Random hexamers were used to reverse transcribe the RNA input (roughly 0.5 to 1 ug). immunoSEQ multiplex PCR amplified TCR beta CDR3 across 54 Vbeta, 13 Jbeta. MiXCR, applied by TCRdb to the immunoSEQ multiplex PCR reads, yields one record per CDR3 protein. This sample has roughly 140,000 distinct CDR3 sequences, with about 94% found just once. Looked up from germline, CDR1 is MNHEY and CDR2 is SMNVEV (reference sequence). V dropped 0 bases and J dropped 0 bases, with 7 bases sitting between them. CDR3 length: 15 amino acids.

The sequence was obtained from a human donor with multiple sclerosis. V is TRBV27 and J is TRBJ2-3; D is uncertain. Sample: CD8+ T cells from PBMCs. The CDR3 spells CASSLSRLSTDTQYF. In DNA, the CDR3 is TGTGCCAGCAGTTTATCGCGGCTGAGCACAGATACGCAGTATTTT.